This T cell receptor beta chain was sequenced in a study of cytotoxic CD8 clonotypes in ibrutinib-treated CLL. Produced via immunoSEQ multiplex PCR; TCRdb's table is partial and in-frame only. This table holds around 330,000 clones, roughly two thirds found once. Germline CDR1 is SEHNR and CDR2 is FQNEAQ (reference sequence). J was trimmed by 10 bases and V by 2 bases; bases with no gene match: 3. The CDR3 runs to 14 residues. Overall study findings and caveats: Stable or contracted on treatment, public clonotypes were also uncommon. Before falling back toward baseline at progression, clonality had risen at the time of ibrutinib response.

As to this clone: The antigen is not known.

This chain uses TRBV7-9 with TRBJ1-6; 9 nucleotides line up with TRBD1. The TCR sequence derives from a human donor with chronic lymphocytic leukemia. Material: PBMCs, obtained after 36 months of ibrutinib treatment. CDR3 in amino acids: CASSLQGQGSPLHF. For the CDR3, the DNA is TGTGCCAGCAGCTTACAGGGACAGGGATCACCCCTCCACTTT.